This TCR beta chain was captured in a study of neurological immune-mediated disorders. In regard to this clonotype: One base away lies a much larger clone, so this may be a sequencing read error.

In every sequencing run, more than 200 million TCR-beta sequences were generated from 15-18 subjects. TCRdb passed the 5' RACE reads through MiXCR, listing each CDR3 protein once. Of some 100,000 distinct CDR3 sequences in the sample, about 12% were seen once. Time point of the sample: longitudinal time-point 2. The sequence came from a female donor with HTLV-1-associated myelopathy (HAM/TSP). Sequencing input: PBMCs.

CDR3 loop: CASIHLGGRDTQYF. DNA for the CDR3: TGTGCCAGCATCCATTTAGGGGGGAGAGATACGCAGTATTTT. The chain links TRBV28 to TRBJ2-3, with D possibly called TRBD1 or TRBD2 (6 bases each). V lost 7 bases and J lost 5, with 16 bases in between. The CDR3 loop spans 14 amino acids. Per the germline V gene, CDR1 is MDHEN and CDR2 is SYDVKM.